The rows below give T cell receptor beta chains drawn from one sample of a study of T cell repertoires in cytomegalovirus infection. MiXCR, applied by TCRdb to the reads, yields one record per CDR3 protein. In the table there are around 530,000 distinct CDR3 sequences, more than 15% of which are singletons. The source material was CD8+ T cells from PBMCs. The receptors originated from a human donor in good health (CMV status not recorded). Some clones in this sample may be carry-over from other donors' samples. CDR3s include the opening cysteine and the closing phenylalanine or tryptophan. A D gene is named only where the DNA matches it firmly. Only some rows state a clone size, as once, few, many or a class for expanded clones.

j_call: TRBJ1-2
d_call: NA
v_call: TRBV19
clone_size: few
cdr3_aa: CASSIPGAPGYTF
cdr3_nt: TGTGCCAGTAGTATCCCGGGTGCCCCTGGCTACACCTTC

j_call: TRBJ2-7
d_call: NA
v_call: TRBV2
clone_size: NA
cdr3_aa: CASMISYEQYF
cdr3_nt: TGTGCCAGCATGATCTCCTACGAGCAGTACTTC

j_call: TRBJ2-7
d_call: NA
v_call: TRBV6-1
clone_size: many
cdr3_aa: CASSEAVGYEQYF
cdr3_nt: TGTGCCAGCAGTGAAGCAGTGGGCTACGAGCAGTACTTC

j_call: TRBJ2-7
d_call: TRBD1
v_call: TRBV7-6
clone_size: NA
cdr3_aa: CASSLETRTGGGSYEQYF
cdr3_nt: TGTGCCAGCAGCTTAGAGACCCGGACAGGGGGGGGTTCCTACGAGCAGTACTTC

j_call: TRBJ1-1
d_call: TRBD1
v_call: TRBV12-3/TRBV12-4
clone_size: many
cdr3_aa: CASSLRQGWEAFF
cdr3_nt: TGTGCCAGCAGTTTACGACAGGGGTGGGAAGCTTTCTTT

j_call: TRBJ2-7
d_call: NA
v_call: TRBV7-3
clone_size: few
cdr3_aa: CASSSEGAPLYEQYF
cdr3_nt: TGTGCCAGCAGCAGCGAAGGGGCTCCCCTCTACGAGCAGTACTTC

j_call: TRBJ1-1
d_call: NA
v_call: TRBV7-2
clone_size: many
cdr3_aa: CASSSPRSAEAFF
cdr3_nt: TGTGCCAGCAGCAGCCCTAGGAGCGCTGAAGCTTTCTTT

j_call: TRBJ2-2
d_call: TRBD2
v_call: TRBV28
clone_size: NA
cdr3_aa: CASSFGLAGGVRDTGELFF
cdr3_nt: TGTGCCAGCAGTTTCGGACTAGCGGGGGGGGTCAGGGACACCGGGGAGCTGTTTTTT

j_call: TRBJ2-5
d_call: TRBD1
v_call: TRBV11-2
clone_size: NA
cdr3_aa: CASSLVDREYQETQYF
cdr3_nt: TGTGCCAGCAGCTTAGTGGACAGGGAGTACCAAGAGACCCAGTACTTC

j_call: TRBJ1-2
d_call: NA
v_call: TRBV19
clone_size: NA
cdr3_aa: CASSILRDLGGYTF
cdr3_nt: TGTGCCAGTAGTATCTTGAGGGATTTAGGCGGCTACACCTTC

j_call: TRBJ2-1
d_call: NA
v_call: TRBV7-6
clone_size: few
cdr3_aa: CASSAPSGNEQFF
cdr3_nt: TGTGCCAGCAGCGCCCCGTCGGGGAATGAGCAGTTCTTC

j_call: TRBJ1-5
d_call: NA
v_call: TRBV6-2/TRBV6-3
clone_size: few
cdr3_aa: CASSHGSWPQHF
cdr3_nt: TGTGCCAGCAGTCACGGGTCATGGCCCCAGCATTTT

j_call: TRBJ2-2
d_call: NA
v_call: TRBV6-5
clone_size: many
cdr3_aa: CASSYSNGHTNTGELFF
cdr3_nt: TGTGCCAGCAGTTACTCGAACGGACATACGAACACCGGGGAGCTGTTTTTT

j_call: TRBJ2-7
d_call: NA
v_call: TRBV14
clone_size: many
cdr3_aa: CASSQVLGIPYEQYF
cdr3_nt: TGTGCCAGCAGCCAAGTCTTGGGAATTCCCTACGAGCAGTACTTC

j_call: TRBJ2-7
d_call: NA
v_call: TRBV4-2
clone_size: NA
cdr3_aa: CASSQSSGNPYEQYF
cdr3_nt: TGTGCCAGCAGCCAAAGTAGCGGAAACCCCTACGAGCAGTACTTC

j_call: TRBJ2-2
d_call: TRBD2
v_call: TRBV3-1
clone_size: NA
cdr3_aa: CASSQVVAGGLGELFF
cdr3_nt: TGTGCCAGCAGCCAAGTTGTGGCGGGAGGCCTCGGGGAGCTGTTTTTT

j_call: TRBJ2-7
d_call: NA
v_call: TRBV2
clone_size: NA
cdr3_aa: CASSSAGETTYEQYF
cdr3_nt: TGTGCCAGCAGTAGTGCAGGGGAAACAACCTACGAGCAGTACTTC

j_call: TRBJ1-2
d_call: NA
v_call: TRBV7-9
clone_size: many
cdr3_aa: CASSSTRRSGHYGYTF
cdr3_nt: TGTGCCAGCAGCTCGACCAGACGTTCGGGGCACTATGGCTACACCTTC

j_call: TRBJ1-4
d_call: NA
v_call: TRBV18
clone_size: many
cdr3_aa: CASSPRGGVGEKLFF
cdr3_nt: TGTGCCAGCTCACCCCGTGGAGGGGTAGGTGAAAAACTGTTTTTT

j_call: TRBJ2-7
d_call: NA
v_call: TRBV5-4
clone_size: NA
cdr3_aa: CASSLPGTESSYEQYF
cdr3_nt: TGTGCCAGCAGCCTTCCCGGGACGGAAAGCTCCTACGAGCAGTACTTC

j_call: TRBJ1-3
d_call: NA
v_call: TRBV7-9
clone_size: NA
cdr3_aa: CASSLKATGNTIYF
cdr3_nt: TGTGCCAGCAGCTTAAAGGCAACTGGAAACACCATATATTTT

j_call: TRBJ1-1
d_call: NA
v_call: TRBV7-6
clone_size: NA
cdr3_aa: CASSLLNLPPHLGRSWVAEAFF
cdr3_nt: TGTGCCAGCAGCTTATTAAACCTACCCCCCCATCTAGGGCGGAGTTGGGTGGCTGAAGCTTTCTTT

j_call: TRBJ2-7
d_call: TRBD1
v_call: TRBV20-1
clone_size: few
cdr3_aa: CSARVGQTYEQYF
cdr3_nt: TGCAGTGCTAGAGTGGGACAGACCTACGAGCAGTACTTC

j_call: TRBJ1-1
d_call: NA
v_call: TRBV5-1
clone_size: NA
cdr3_aa: CASSPAGGGTEAFF
cdr3_nt: TGCGCCAGCAGCCCGGCCGGGGGGGGCACTGAAGCTTTCTTT

j_call: TRBJ1-5
d_call: TRBD1
v_call: TRBV19
clone_size: few
cdr3_aa: CASSIKDEGASQPQHF
cdr3_nt: TGTGCCAGTAGTATCAAGGACGAGGGGGCTAGTCAGCCCCAGCATTTT

j_call: TRBJ2-3
d_call: TRBD2
v_call: TRBV27
clone_size: few
cdr3_aa: CASHPAGGKSTDTQYF
cdr3_nt: TGTGCCAGCCACCCGGCGGGGGGAAAAAGCACAGATACGCAGTATTTT

j_call: TRBJ1-1
d_call: NA
v_call: TRBV28
clone_size: NA
cdr3_aa: CASSSGAAFF
cdr3_nt: TGTGCCAGCAGTTCCGGTGCGGCTTTCTTT

j_call: TRBJ2-1
d_call: TRBD2
v_call: TRBV7-9
clone_size: many
cdr3_aa: CASSLARTSGSGEQFF
cdr3_nt: TGTGCCAGCAGCTTAGCGCGGACTAGCGGGAGCGGGGAGCAGTTCTTC

j_call: TRBJ2-1
d_call: NA
v_call: TRBV7-8
clone_size: many
cdr3_aa: CASSGWIDPLNNEQFF
cdr3_nt: TGTGCCAGCAGCGGTTGGATTGATCCCCTAAATAATGAGCAGTTCTTC

j_call: TRBJ2-6
d_call: NA
v_call: TRBV27
clone_size: many
cdr3_aa: CASSPRDLSSGANVLTF
cdr3_nt: TGTGCCAGCAGCCCACGGGACCTTAGCTCTGGGGCCAACGTCCTGACTTTC

j_call: TRBJ2-7
d_call: NA
v_call: TRBV4-1
clone_size: few
cdr3_aa: CASSQEQGTDEQYF
cdr3_nt: TGCGCCAGCAGCCAGGAACAGGGTACGGACGAGCAGTACTTC

j_call: TRBJ2-2
d_call: NA
v_call: TRBV10-3
clone_size: few
cdr3_aa: CASNPGTGELFF
cdr3_nt: TGTGCCTCCAATCCGGGTACCGGGGAGCTGTTTTTT

j_call: TRBJ2-2
d_call: NA
v_call: TRBV7-6
clone_size: many
cdr3_aa: CASSLAYSMGENTGELFF
cdr3_nt: TGTGCCAGCAGCTTAGCCTATAGCATGGGGGAGAACACCGGGGAGCTGTTTTTT

j_call: TRBJ2-1
d_call: TRBD1
v_call: TRBV7-8
clone_size: many
cdr3_aa: CASSLEGTGTVSYNEQFF
cdr3_nt: TGTGCCAGCAGCTTAGAGGGGACAGGGACAGTCTCCTACAATGAGCAGTTCTTC

j_call: TRBJ2-7
d_call: NA
v_call: TRBV27
clone_size: once
cdr3_aa: CASTFQDPRYEQYF
cdr3_nt: TGTGCCAGCACTTTTCAGGACCCCCGCTACGAGCAGTACTTC

j_call: TRBJ2-3
d_call: TRBD2
v_call: TRBV5-1
clone_size: NA
cdr3_aa: CASSLAGRASRTDTQYF
cdr3_nt: TGCGCCAGCAGCTTGGCGGGGAGGGCGTCCCGGACAGATACGCAGTATTTT

j_call: TRBJ2-1
d_call: TRBD1
v_call: TRBV9
clone_size: NA
cdr3_aa: CASSTDRGRDHNEQFF
cdr3_nt: TGTGCCAGCAGCACGGACAGGGGGCGAGACCACAATGAGCAGTTCTTC

j_call: TRBJ1-1
d_call: NA
v_call: TRBV29-1
clone_size: NA
cdr3_aa: CSAWTVNTEAFF
cdr3_nt: TGCAGCGCTTGGACAGTCAACACTGAAGCTTTCTTT

j_call: TRBJ1-1
d_call: NA
v_call: TRBV28
clone_size: few
cdr3_aa: CASSLKVAGLPGAFF
cdr3_nt: TGTGCCAGCAGTTTAAAAGTGGCAGGGCTTCCCGGTGCTTTCTTT

j_call: TRBJ2-1
d_call: NA
v_call: TRBV5-4
clone_size: many
cdr3_aa: CASSLAGTNSDEQFF
cdr3_nt: TGTGCCAGCAGCTTGGCCGGGACCAATAGTGATGAGCAGTTCTTC

j_call: TRBJ2-3
d_call: NA
v_call: TRBV7-6
clone_size: few
cdr3_aa: CASSPTGGGNTDTQYF
cdr3_nt: TGTGCCAGCAGTCCGACCGGCGGAGGGAACACAGATACGCAGTATTTT

j_call: TRBJ1-2
d_call: NA
v_call: TRBV6-1
clone_size: many
cdr3_aa: CASSQTANYGYTF
cdr3_nt: TGTGCCAGCAGTCAGACAGCTAACTATGGCTACACCTTC

j_call: TRBJ2-1
d_call: NA
v_call: TRBV7-9
clone_size: many
cdr3_aa: CASSAPLGKGVNEQFF
cdr3_nt: TGTGCCAGCAGCGCCCCACTGGGAAAGGGGGTCAATGAGCAGTTCTTC

j_call: TRBJ2-7
d_call: NA
v_call: TRBV10-3
clone_size: many
cdr3_aa: CAISDDGYEQYF
cdr3_nt: TGTGCCATCAGTGATGATGGCTACGAGCAGTACTTC

j_call: TRBJ2-5
d_call: TRBD2
v_call: TRBV2
clone_size: NA
cdr3_aa: CASRGGLATQETQYF
cdr3_nt: TGTGCCAGCAGGGGGGGACTAGCTACACAAGAGACCCAGTACTTC

j_call: TRBJ1-1
d_call: TRBD1
v_call: TRBV5-6
clone_size: few
cdr3_aa: CASSSGQGWATEAFF
cdr3_nt: TGTGCCAGCAGCTCGGGACAGGGTTGGGCCACTGAAGCTTTCTTT

j_call: TRBJ1-2
d_call: TRBD1
v_call: TRBV28
clone_size: few
cdr3_aa: CASSHGQGIYGYTF
cdr3_nt: TGTGCCAGCAGCCACGGACAGGGCATCTATGGCTACACCTTC

j_call: TRBJ2-5
d_call: NA
v_call: TRBV5-8
clone_size: few
cdr3_aa: CASSQGGQATGETQYF
cdr3_nt: TGTGCCAGCAGTCAAGGGGGACAAGCGACGGGAGAGACCCAGTACTTC

j_call: TRBJ2-1
d_call: NA
v_call: TRBV4-2
clone_size: many
cdr3_aa: CASSQESLARLGAHNEQFF
cdr3_nt: TGTGCCAGCAGCCAAGAGAGTCTAGCGAGGCTCGGGGCACACAATGAGCAGTTCTTC

j_call: TRBJ1-5
d_call: NA
v_call: TRBV27
clone_size: few
cdr3_aa: CASSNRGNSNQPQHF
cdr3_nt: TGTGCCAGCAGTAACCGGGGGAATAGCAATCAGCCCCAGCATTTT

j_call: TRBJ2-1
d_call: TRBD2
v_call: TRBV7-3
clone_size: many
cdr3_aa: CASSATSGPYNEQFF
cdr3_nt: TGTGCCAGCAGCGCTACTAGCGGACCTTACAATGAGCAGTTCTTC